These 31 T cell receptor beta chains share one sample of origin, sequenced in a study of blood T cells in healthy people across ages. A second PCR, run for roughly 7 to 11 cycles, used a sample-barcoded 5' primer plus a J-beta primer mix. TCRdb ran MiXCR on the 5' RACE reads and lists one entry per CDR3 protein. The sample includes 720,000 or so distinct CDR3 sequences, 40% to 45% of them seen just once. Sequencing was performed on blood. The receptors here all came from a man older than 75 in good health.

The J gene is TRBJ2-1, the V gene TRBV4-2; TRBD2 matches 8 bases. The CDR3 consists of 14 residues. V gave up 1 base and J gave up 6 bases; unmatched junction bases: 2. Germline assignment: CDR1 LGHNA and CDR2 YNFKEQ. CDR3 in DNA: TGTGCCAGCAGCCAAGTCCGGGGGGGCAATGAGCAGTTCTTC. The encoded protein is CASSQVRGGNEQFF.

This clonotype was seen only a few times. The chain links TRBV28 to TRBJ2-6; D may be TRBD1 (6 bases). V was shortened by 7 bases and J by 0 bases, with 10 bases between the two germline ends. Per germline, CDR1 MDHEN and CDR2 SYDVKM. The CDR3 spans 15 residues. The CDR3 DNA follows: TGTGCCAGCAATATGGACAGCTCTGGGGCCAACGTCCTGACTTTC. Its protein product is CASNMDSSGANVLTF.

A word on this clonotype: With a much larger clone just one base away, this may be a read error. The chain has TRBV27 and TRBJ2-7; D not resolved. The CDR3 totals 14 residues. The V gene lost 5 bases and the J gene lost 7 bases, with 18 bases spanning the gap. CDR1 is MNHEY and CDR2 is SMNVEV in the germline V gene (reference sequence). The chain's CDR3 is CASSVSRSNNEQYF. In DNA, the CDR3 is TGTGCCAGCAGTGTAAGCAGGTCCAACAATGAGCAGTACTTC.

Turning to this clonotype: Germline is not matched at one junction end, which may reflect a read error. V is TRBV27 and J is TRBJ2-7; a weak D match, TRBD1 (6 bases). There are 15 residues in the CDR3. CDR1 is MNHEY, CDR2 SMNVEV, per germline (reference sequence). The CDR3 reads CAGRLRTGPSYEQYF. CDR3 in DNA: TGTGCCGGCAGACTCCGCACAGGGCCCTCCTACGAGCAGTACTTC.

The V gene is TRBV10-3, the J gene TRBJ2-7; D may be TRBD1 or TRBD2 (5 bases each). The V gene lost 4 bases and the J gene lost 3 bases, with 7 bases spanning the gap. CDR1 ENHRY and CDR2 SYGVKD come from the germline V gene. This CDR3 is built from 12 residues. This CDR3 is CAISGDLYEQYF. The CDR3 region has the DNA TGTGCCATCAGTGGGGACCTCTACGAGCAGTACTTC.

This sequence joins TRBV11-3 and TRBJ2-7; no clear D gene. Trimming removed 1 base from V and 0 bases from J, with 10 bases in between. Germline values: CDR1 SGHNT, CDR2 YENEEA. This CDR3 has 15 amino acids. CDR3 sequence: CASSLVVWDSYEQYF. DNA for the CDR3: TGTGCCAGCAGCTTAGTCGTGTGGGACTCCTACGAGCAGTACTTC.

There are a few counts of this clonotype. The rearrangement joins TRBV7-2 to TRBJ2-5, with 10 bases that match TRBD2. The CDR3 is 17 residues long. CDR1 and CDR2 (germline): SGHTA, FQGNSA. The ends lost 5 bases at V and 3 bases at J; junction bases unmatched: 12. CDR3 residues: CASSLGLAGVGKETQYF. The DNA for the CDR3 is TGTGCCAGCAGCCTAGGGCTAGCGGGAGTGGGGAAAGAGACCCAGTACTTC.

V and J are TRBV29-1 and TRBJ2-2; TRBD1 agrees at 7 bases. This CDR3 has 15 residues. CDR1 SQVTM and CDR2 ANQGSEA come from the germline V gene. After removal of 4 bases from V and 4 bases from J, the junction contained 9 bases not matched to a gene. CDR3 amino acids: CSVGARQGSTGELFF. DNA of the CDR3: TGCAGCGTTGGGGCTAGACAGGGAAGCACCGGGGAGCTGTTTTTT.

This clonotype was detected ten times or more. The chain employs TRBV29-1 and TRBJ2-2; unclear D gene. The CDR3 is 16 amino acids. Germline V CDR1 and CDR2: SQVTM, ANQGSEA. V lost 6 bases to trimming and J lost 0 bases, with 17 bases between them. As DNA, the CDR3 is TGCAGCGTGGCCTCGGAGCGACCCGCGAACACCGGGGAGCTGTTTTTT. This gives the protein CSVASERPANTGELFF.

This clonotype was recorded at least ten times. This chain joins TRBV6-1 and TRBJ2-7, with TRBD1 identical over 8 bases. V trimming: 2 bases; J trimming: 3 bases; junction bases outside the gene matches: 6. The germline gives CDR1 MNHNS, CDR2 SASEGT. The CDR3 contains 15 residues. The CDR3 region is CASSEPGQVRYEQYF. In DNA form, the CDR3 reads TGTGCCAGCAGTGAACCGGGACAGGTTCGCTACGAGCAGTACTTC.

CDR3 bases: TGTGCCAGCACCGGGGTCGGGGGCACCGGGGAGCTGTTTTTT. This sequence encodes CASTGVGGTGELFF. The chain uses TRBV6-2 or TRBV6-3 and TRBJ2-2, with D maybe TRBD2 (6 bases). The germline CDR1 and CDR2 sequences are MNHEY and SVGEGT. Trimming took 7 bases from V and 4 from J, leaving 13 bases between them. The CDR3 consists of 14 residues.

The chain carries TRBV4-2 and TRBJ1-1; possible D gene TRBD1, 6 bases. This CDR3 contains 15 residues. The germline V and J ends were trimmed by 0 bases and 4 bases, with 12 bases remaining between them. Germline V gene data show CDR1 as LGHNA and CDR2 as YNFKEQ. The CDR3 region has the DNA TGTGCCAGCAGCCAAGAACAGGGTATGAGCACTGAAGCTTTCTTT. Its translation is CASSQEQGMSTEAFF.

The rearrangement links TRBV20-1 to TRBJ2-3, with unresolved D. The CDR3 spans 13 residues. The V end was cut by 0 bases, the J end by 2 bases, with 6 bases between. Germline CDR1 is DFQATT and CDR2 is SNEGSKA (reference sequence). The CDR3 loop is CSARDPYTDTQYF. The CDR3 bases are TGCAGTGCTAGAGATCCGTACACAGATACGCAGTATTTT.

This chain uses TRBV10-3 with TRBJ2-5; D assignment may be TRBD1 or TRBD2 (5 bases each). With 6 bases removed from V and 3 bases from J, the gap between germline ends came to 11 bases. In germline, CDR1 is ENHRY, CDR2 SYGVKD. The CDR3 runs to 13 residues. CDR3 residues: CAISDRGKETQYF. CDR3 in DNA: TGTGCCATCAGCGACAGAGGGAAAGAGACCCAGTACTTC.

This sequence joins TRBV7-2 and TRBJ2-6, with 9 bases aligning to TRBD1. Germline V CDR1 and CDR2: SGHTA, FQGNSA. Losses at the gene ends were 6 bases for V and 3 bases for J; bases not matched to a gene: 6. There are 16 residues in the CDR3. As DNA, the CDR3 is TGTGCCAGCAGTCCACAGGGGGCGGGTGGGGCCAACGTCCTGACTTTC. Its protein is CASSPQGAGGANVLTF.

This clonotype occurred many times. The chain employs TRBV29-1 and TRBJ2-5, with D maybe TRBD1 (6 bases). The CDR3 is 14 residues long. The germline gives CDR1 SQVTM, CDR2 ANQGSEA. Trimming left V 4 bases short and J 5 bases short, with 17 bases between. The CDR3 is CSVVNLGQGETQYF. The DNA for the CDR3 is TGCAGCGTTGTTAATTTGGGGCAGGGGGAGACCCAGTACTTC.

The chain is built from TRBV10-3 and TRBJ2-3; D is ambiguous. The V end was cut by 4 bases, the J end by 3 bases, with 8 bases between. Germline loops: CDR1 ENHRY, CDR2 SYGVKD. This CDR3 has 13 residues. The CDR3 DNA reads as TGTGCCATCAGTGCGCTAGGTACAGATACGCAGTATTTT. Protein: CAISALGTDTQYF.

The chain employs TRBV6-5 and TRBJ2-1, with D hard to call. The V gene lost 7 bases and the J gene lost 2 bases, with 9 bases spanning the gap. CDR1 is MNHEY and CDR2 is SVGAGI in the germline V gene. CDR3 length equals 13 residues. The CDR3 DNA reads TGTGCCAGCAAAGGAAACACCTACAATGAGCAGTTCTTC. Protein sequence: CASKGNTYNEQFF.

The rearrangement uses TRBV3-1 and TRBJ2-5; D is perhaps TRBD1 (6 bases). This CDR3 spans 17 amino acids. CDR1 is LGHDT and CDR2 is YNNKEL in the germline V gene (reference sequence). Trimming cost V 5 bases and J 11 bases, with 30 bases left between them. For the CDR3, the DNA is TGTGCCAGCAGCACGTTCCGGGACAAGGTCCATTCCAATGAGCAGTACTTC. Its translation: CASSTFRDKVHSNEQYF.

J is TRBJ2-5 and V is TRBV18, with no clear D. V lost 4 bases and J 5 bases, leaving 11 bases between the germline ends. Germline-derived CDR1 and CDR2 are KGHSH and LQKENI. The CDR3 is made up of 13 amino acids. The CDR3 DNA is TGTGCCAGCTCACGCTCGCCGGTGGAGACCCAGTACTTC. Protein: CASSRSPVETQYF.

This clonotype was found a few times. The rearrangement links TRBV7-9 to TRBJ2-5; D unresolved. This CDR3 has 14 residues. Germline V gene sequence: CDR1 SEHNR, CDR2 FQNEAQ (reference sequence). Trimming removed 6 bases at V and 3 bases at J, with 14 bases between. CDR3 loop: CASSSSGPKETQYF. Here the CDR3 DNA reads TGTGCCAGCAGTTCCTCCGGGCCCAAAGAGACCCAGTACTTC.

The chain carries TRBV25-1 and TRBJ2-3, with TRBD2 as a possible D gene (6 bases). Germline CDR1 MGHDK, CDR2 SYGVNS. This CDR3 contains 15 residues. The germline V and J ends were trimmed by 1 base and 4 bases, with 12 bases remaining between them. CDR3 in DNA: TGTGCCAGCAGTGAATTGGGAGGCGGCGCAGATACGCAGTATTTT. Amino acid sequence: CASSELGGGADTQYF.

This clonotype was detected a few times. V usage is TRBV7-9 and J usage is TRBJ2-1; TRBD1 matches at 9 bases. The ends lost 3 bases at V and 4 bases at J; junction bases unmatched: 13. This CDR3 comprises 18 residues. Per germline, CDR1 SEHNR and CDR2 FQNEAQ (reference sequence). The DNA for the CDR3 is TGTGCCAGCAGCTTTATAACGAACCGGGACAGGGTATACAATGAGCAGTTCTTC. Translated, it gives CASSFITNRDRVYNEQFF.

J is TRBJ2-7 and V is TRBV3-1; TRBD2 is a possible D gene (6 bases). Germline values: CDR1 LGHDT, CDR2 YNNKEL (reference sequence). Between the trimmed V and J ends, which lost 1 base and 2 bases, there was a span of 15 bases. The CDR3 spans 16 residues. The CDR3 loop is CASSQGRLVRTYEQYF. CDR3 sequence (DNA): TGTGCCAGCAGCCAAGGGAGACTAGTCCGGACCTACGAGCAGTACTTC.

As for this clonotype: At one end, the junction sequence differs from germline, possibly due to a read error. The chain has TRBV6-6 and TRBJ1-1; D unresolved. This CDR3 is built from 14 residues. Germline V gene sequence: CDR1 MNHNY, CDR2 SVGAGI (reference sequence). CDR3 protein: CASSGMSGITEAFF. The CDR3 region has the DNA TGTGCCAGCAGTGGGATGAGTGGGATCACTGAGGCTTTCTTT.

This clonotype has a handful of counts. V usage is TRBV12-3 or TRBV12-4 and J usage is TRBJ1-1, with 7 bases identical to TRBD1. CDR3 length: 14 amino acids. J was trimmed by 2 bases and V by 6 bases; bases with no gene match: 6. CDR3 bases: TGTGCCAGCAGCCCGGGACAGCCTAACACTGAAGCTTTCTTT. Its translation: CASSPGQPNTEAFF.

With respect to this clonotype: The CDR3 does not close with the conserved phenylalanine or tryptophan, likely indicating a read error. The chain recombines TRBV6-1 with TRBJ2-7; D unclear. The J call may be mistaken, given a closer DNA end match to TRBJ2-5. This CDR3 has 14 residues. Germline V gene data show CDR1 as MNHNS and CDR2 as SASEGT. Here the CDR3 reads CASSRAGLGETQYS. The CDR3 nucleotides read TGTGCCAGCTCCCGGGCCGGCCTCGGGGAGACCCAGTACTCC.

This clonotype has more than one count but fewer than ten. The J gene is TRBJ2-5, the V gene TRBV29-1; 13 bases are a match to TRBD2. Losses at the gene ends were 0 bases for V and 1 base for J; bases not matched to a gene: 8. Germline CDR1 SQVTM, CDR2 ANQGSEA. The CDR3 has 18 residues. CDR3 nucleotides: TGCAGCGTTGAAGATTTTGGACTAGCGGGAGTGGTCCAAGAGACCCAGTACTTC. Translating it yields CSVEDFGLAGVVQETQYF.

This clonotype was recorded a few times. For the CDR3, the DNA is TGCAGTATTGACCGGAGAACGGAGACCCAGTACTTC. Its protein product is CSIDRRTETQYF. This chain connects TRBV20-1 to TRBJ2-5; no firm D call. The CDR3 is 12 residues long. Germline assignment: CDR1 DFQATT and CDR2 SNEGSKA (reference sequence). Trimming pared 8 bases from V and 5 bases from J, leaving 15 bases between.

The CDR3 coding sequence is TGTGCCAGCAGCCCTTTCCCGGGACAGGGAGGAAAACTGTTTTTT. Its protein is CASSPFPGQGGKLFF. The chain has TRBV7-2 and TRBJ1-4; TRBD1 matches at 9 bases. J lost 10 bases, V lost 5 bases, and 11 bases had no gene match. CDR1 is SGHTA, CDR2 FQGNSA, per germline. This CDR3 contains 15 residues.

This clonotype was seen a handful of times. The V and J genes are TRBV2 and TRBJ2-7; D ambiguous. This CDR3 contains 13 residues. The V gene lost 8 bases and the J gene lost 5 bases, with 16 bases spanning the gap. Looked up from germline, CDR1 is SNHLY and CDR2 is FYNNEI. This CDR3 reads CASQDDTRNEQYF. CDR3 DNA: TGTGCCAGCCAAGACGACACAAGGAACGAGCAGTACTTC.